The sequence of this T cell receptor (beta chain) was determined in a study of blood T cell repertoires in COVID-19. Study information: COVID-19 samples, acute and convalescent, were from the United States, Italy and Spain. Sources were T cells, B-cell-depleted T cells, or PBMCs; the material itself was cDNA or gDNA.

How the authors handled the data: Amplified reference gene primers provided the basis for estimating nucleated cell counts. The method was immunoSEQ multiplex PCR; TCRdb's version includes in-frame clones alone and lacks a portion of them. The V and J calls and clone size come from that table; D and trimming were worked out from the DNA. The table includes about 380,000 clones, 85% detected once. V gave up 6 bases and J gave up 1 base, with 9 bases separating them. The CDR3 runs 13 residues. The receptor's source is a young woman with acute or convalescent COVID-19. V gene TRBV12-3 or TRBV12-4 combines with J gene TRBJ1-1, with a weak D call TRBD1 (6 bases). Material: peripheral blood. The CDR3 sequence is CASRDSSNTEAFF. CDR3 in DNA: TGTGCCAGCAGGGACAGTTCGAACACTGAAGCTTTCTTT.